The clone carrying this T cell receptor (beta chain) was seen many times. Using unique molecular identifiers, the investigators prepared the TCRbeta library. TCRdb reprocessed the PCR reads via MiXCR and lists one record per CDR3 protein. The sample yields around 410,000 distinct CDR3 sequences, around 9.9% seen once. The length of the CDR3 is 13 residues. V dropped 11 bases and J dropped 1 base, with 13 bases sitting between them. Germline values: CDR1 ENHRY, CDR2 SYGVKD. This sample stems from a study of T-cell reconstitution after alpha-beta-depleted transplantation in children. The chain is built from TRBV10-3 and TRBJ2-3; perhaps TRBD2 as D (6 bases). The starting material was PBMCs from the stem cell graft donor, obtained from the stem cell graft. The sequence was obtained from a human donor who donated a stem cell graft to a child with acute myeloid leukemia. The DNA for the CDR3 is TGTGCCTCCGCGGAGCGGGGCACAGATACGCAGTATTTT. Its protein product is CASAERGTDTQYF.